This TCR beta chain was identified during a study of cytomegalovirus exposure and HLA in healthy donors. Study at large: HLA-typed donors were the source of about 85 million unique TCRs, which an early data release held.

The CDR3 totals 13 residues. V lost 8 bases to trimming and J lost 9 bases; unmatched junction nucleotides: 6. Germline CDR1 and CDR2: SGHTA and FQGNSA. Broader study findings: The study labeled 164 TCR beta chains cytomegalovirus-associated. When presence/absence was analysed, sequencing depth was taken to be roughly uniform across donors.

As regards this clone: What it binds is not known.

13 Jbeta primers and 60 Vbeta primers were used for the PCR. Assay used: immunoSEQ multiplex PCR; TCRdb lists only in-frame clones, some missing. The top ten hold about 0.7% of the sample, which has fewer than 200,000 clones, roughly 78% seen once. The source material was PBMCs. The TCR originated in a boy aged 5 to 17 in good health and CMV-seronegative. The chain carries TRBV7-2 and TRBJ1-6, with 8 bases lining up with TRBD1. The CDR3 bases are TGTGCCAGCTGCCAGGGGGCAAGTTCACCCCTCCACTTT. Amino acid sequence: CASCQGASSPLHF.